Below, one T cell receptor beta chain is given with its context. V lost 4 bases to trimming and J lost 14 bases; unmatched junction nucleotides: 11. The CDR3 contains 14 residues. The germline V gene encodes CDR1 MGHRA and CDR2 YSYEKL. It was negative isolation that provided the CD8+ and CD4+ T cells, whereas TEMRA cells were enriched by FACS. This entry comes from a study of CD8 T cells in Susac syndrome. The RNA, about 0.5 to 1 ug, was put through reverse transcription using random hexamers. Amplification of TCR beta CDR3 across 54 Vbeta and 13 Jbeta was performed with immunoSEQ multiplex PCR. TCRdb recomputed calls from the immunoSEQ multiplex PCR reads with MiXCR, one row per CDR3 protein. In the table there are under 200,000 distinct CDR3 sequences, around 96% of which are singletons.

The sequencing sample was made of CD4+ T cells from PBMCs. The J gene is TRBJ1-6, the V gene TRBV4-1, with 7 positions matching TRBD1. The origin of this receptor is a human donor with Susac syndrome. The CDR3 spells CASSLGQGVGSLHF. The DNA for the CDR3 is TGCGCCAGCAGCCTTGGGCAGGGGGTTGGATCCCTCCACTTT.